These 31 T cell receptor beta chains originate from one sample sequenced in a study of response to subunit inactivated influenza vaccine. One entry per CDR3 protein, called by TCRdb with MiXCR from the RT-PCR reads. The data show around 580,000 distinct CDR3 sequences, around 13% seen once. Here the sequenced sample was PBMCs from blood, taken less than 13 days after vaccination. These receptors came from a man aged 45-65 years who received an inactivated influenza vaccine.

This clonotype occurred a few times. The chain recombines TRBV5-1 with TRBJ2-3; maybe TRBD1 (6 bases). Trimming cost V 0 bases and J 3 bases, with 11 bases left between them. This CDR3 region has 15 residues. The germline CDR1 and CDR2 sequences are SGHRS and YFSETQ. CDR3 DNA: TGCGCCAGCAGCTTGGCCTACAGGGCGACAGATACGCAGTATTTT. Encoded protein: CASSLAYRATDTQYF.

This clonotype was detected a few times. The V gene is TRBV10-3, the J gene TRBJ2-2; no definite D call. Germline assignment: CDR1 ENHRY and CDR2 SYGVKD. The CDR3 sequence is 12 residues long. V shed 3 bases and J shed 8 bases, with 7 bases lying between them. This CDR3 is CAISDTGGELFF. The DNA of the CDR3 is TGTGCCATCAGTGACACGGGTGGGGAGCTGTTTTTT.

This clonotype was seen only a few times. This chain connects TRBV20-1 to TRBJ1-5, with 9 bases matching TRBD1. Germline V CDR1 and CDR2: DFQATT, SNEGSKA (reference sequence). The CDR3 is 14 residues long. The J segment lost 6 bases and the V segment lost 8 bases, leaving 11 bases of the junction unmatched. CDR3 sequence: CSYAGQGRGQPQHF. The CDR3 DNA reads as TGCAGTTACGCGGGACAGGGACGCGGTCAGCCCCAGCATTTT.

The chain uses TRBV7-2 and TRBJ1-2; the D is unclear. The germline CDR1 and CDR2 sequences are SGHTA and FQGNSA. The CDR3 is 12 amino acids. The V end lost 5 bases, the J end lost 2 bases, and 6 bases lay between the germline ends. The CDR3 nucleotides are TGTGCCAGCAGCCCCGACAACTATGGCTACACCTTC. Translating gives CASSPDNYGYTF.

The V gene is TRBV27, the J gene TRBJ2-7; 7 bases match TRBD1. The CDR3 totals 16 residues. Per the germline V gene, CDR1 is MNHEY and CDR2 is SMNVEV (reference sequence). With 5 bases clipped from V and 4 bases from J, the junction kept 14 bases outside the gene matches. In DNA, the CDR3 is TGTGCCAGCAGTCGTACCTGGACAGGCGACATATACGAGCAGTACTTC. Amino acid sequence: CASSRTWTGDIYEQYF.

The chain links TRBV9 to TRBJ2-3; TRBD2 matches at 14 bases. CDR3 length: 15 amino acids. V lost 4 bases and J lost 9; bases outside the gene matches: 7. Germline V gives CDR1 SGDLS, CDR2 YYNGEE. The CDR3 here is CASSPGTSGRDTQYF. CDR3 nucleotide sequence: TGTGCCAGCAGCCCCGGGACTAGCGGGAGAGACACGCAGTATTTT.

This clonotype was detected a few times. This chain connects TRBV12-3 or TRBV12-4 to TRBJ2-7, with D maybe TRBD2 (6 bases). Between the trimmed V and J ends, which lost 5 bases and 1 base, there was a span of 15 bases. CDR3 size: 15 residues. As DNA, the CDR3 is TGTGCCAGCAGTAGCGGGCCCCTTACATCCTACGAGCAGTACTTC. This sequence encodes CASSSGPLTSYEQYF.

J is TRBJ1-5 and V is TRBV12-3 or TRBV12-4; D remains unclear. V was clipped by 3 bases and J by 1 base, with 7 bases between them. This CDR3 comprises 14 residues. DNA of the CDR3: TGTGCCAGCAGTTTTGGTCGCAGCAATCAGCCCCAGCATTTT. It translates to CASSFGRSNQPQHF.

This chain links TRBV27 with TRBJ1-5; possible D gene TRBD1, 5 bases. Germline V gene sequence: CDR1 MNHEY, CDR2 SMNVEV (reference sequence). V gave up 6 bases and J gave up 5 bases, with 23 bases separating them. The CDR3 consists of 17 residues. The CDR3 bases are TGTGCCAGCAGAGCACTGACTAAGGGGCATCGGGATCAGCCCCAGCATTTT. It encodes CASRALTKGHRDQPQHF.

Details on this clonotype: Just one base apart from a much larger clone, this may be a read error. The chain joins TRBV7-2 to TRBJ2-7, with 7 positions matching TRBD1. The J segment lost 6 bases and the V segment lost 6 bases, leaving 5 bases of the junction unmatched. The germline gives CDR1 SGHTA, CDR2 FQGNSA. The CDR3 has 12 amino acids. CDR3 sequence reads: CASSDRAREQYF. The CDR3 nucleotides read TGTGCCAGCAGTGACAGGGCCCGCGAGCAGTACTTC. Full variable domain (rest looked up from reference TRBV7-2 and TRBJ2-7): GAGVSQSPSNKVTEKGKDVELRCDPISGHTALYWYRQSLGQGLEFLIYFQGNSAPDKSGLPSDRFSAERTGGSVSTLTIQRTQQEDSAVYLCASSDRAREQYFGPGTRLTVT.

The sample holds many counts of this clonotype. The CDR3: CASSPTSSGGAGEQFF. The CDR3 coding sequence is TGTGCCAGCAGCCCGACCTCTAGCGGGGGGGCAGGTGAGCAGTTCTTC. This chain uses TRBV7-9 with TRBJ2-1, with TRBD2 identical over 12 bases. Trimming cost V 5 bases and J 9 bases; bases outside gene matches: 11. The CDR3 is made up of 16 amino acids. Germline V gene sequence: CDR1 SEHNR, CDR2 FQNEAQ (reference sequence). The entire variable domain, with the rest obtained from reference TRBV7-9 and TRBJ2-1, is as follows: DTGVSQNPRHKITKRGQNVTFRCDPISEHNRLYWYRQTLGQGPEFLTYFQNEAQLEKSRLLSDRFSAERPKGSFSTLEIQRTEQGDSAMYLCASSPTSSGGAGEQFFGPGTRLTVL.

V gene TRBV5-1 combines with J gene TRBJ2-1; TRBD2 matches at 10 bases. This CDR3 comprises 16 residues. The germline V gene has CDR1 SGHRS and CDR2 YFSETQ. The V segment lost 0 bases and the J segment 7 bases; nucleotides outside the gene matches: 7. The CDR3 is CASSLAWASGSNEQFF. The CDR3 DNA is TGCGCCAGCAGCTTGGCCTGGGCTAGCGGGAGTAATGAGCAGTTCTTC.

This clonotype was counted a few times. The V call is TRBV7-2, the J call TRBJ2-7; TRBD1 matches at 7 bases. The CDR3 sequence is 16 residues long. Germline V gene sequence: CDR1 SGHTA, CDR2 FQGNSA. V gave up 0 bases and J gave up 3 bases; unmatched junction bases: 8. CDR3 DNA: TGTGCCAGCAGCTTAGCAGGGGGCAGGTGGGGCTACGAGCAGTACTTC. Residues: CASSLAGGRWGYEQYF. The full variable domain, rest sourced from reference TRBV7-2 and TRBJ2-7, is GAGVSQSPSNKVTEKGKDVELRCDPISGHTALYWYRQSLGQGLEFLIYFQGNSAPDKSGLPSDRFSAERTGGSVSTLTIQRTQQEDSAVYLCASSLAGGRWGYEQYFGPGTRLTVT.

The chain recombines TRBV11-2 with TRBJ2-5; D is unresolved. The CDR3 runs 14 residues. Trimming removed 1 base at V and 5 bases at J, with 11 bases between. Germline-derived CDR1 and CDR2 are SGHAT and FQNNGV. The CDR3 reads CASSLGRIRETQYF. In DNA, the CDR3 is TGTGCCAGCAGCTTAGGGCGAATTAGGGAGACCCAGTACTTC.

The chain recombines TRBV5-5 with TRBJ2-3, with D perhaps TRBD1 (5 bases). The ends were cut back, 4 bases at V and 0 bases at J, with 9 bases in the middle. The CDR3 totals 14 residues. Germline V gives CDR1 SGHKS, CDR2 YYEKEE (reference sequence). The CDR3 loop reads CASSGRVSTDTQYF. CDR3 nucleotides: TGTGCCAGCAGCGGCAGGGTGAGCACAGATACGCAGTATTTT. The complete variable domain, with remaining parts taken from reference TRBV5-5 and TRBJ2-3, reads DAGVTQSPTHLIKTRGQQVTLRCSPISGHKSVSWYQQVLGQGPQFIFQYYEKEERGRGNFPDRFSARQFPNYSSELNVNALLLGDSALYLCASSGRVSTDTQYFGPGTRLTVL.

This clonotype was seen a handful of times. The rearrangement uses TRBV6-2 or TRBV6-3 and TRBJ1-6; tentatively, D is TRBD1 (5 bases). The length of the CDR3 is 20 residues. The germline V gene has CDR1 MNHEY and CDR2 SVGEGT. V was clipped by 2 bases and J by 7 bases, with 27 bases between them. As DNA, the CDR3 is TGTGCCAGCAGTTACACCAGTCCCGTCGGGGCTACCGATGGAAATTCACCCCTCCACTTT. Protein: CASSYTSPVGATDGNSPLHF.

V gene TRBV19 combines with J gene TRBJ2-3; 10 nucleotides match TRBD1. Germline CDR1 LNHDA, CDR2 SQIVND (reference sequence). V was clipped by 4 bases and J by 6 bases; unmatched bases: 7. The CDR3 runs 15 residues. The CDR3 loop is CASSKRQGASDTQYF. The DNA for the CDR3 is TGTGCCAGTAGTAAACGACAGGGGGCTTCGGATACGCAGTATTTT.

This clonotype has a single count. V usage is TRBV9 and J usage is TRBJ2-1; weak D call: TRBD1 (7 bases). This CDR3 has 12 amino acids. Trimming left V 4 bases short and J 10 bases short, with 12 bases between. The V gene's germline CDR1 is SGDLS and CDR2 YYNGEE. CDR3 nucleotides: TGTGCCAGCAGCCGTCAGGGGGGAGAGCAGTTCTTC. Translation: CASSRQGGEQFF.

This chain connects TRBV6-2 or TRBV6-3 to TRBJ2-7, with 12 bases fitting TRBD1. The germline V gene encodes CDR1 MNHEY and CDR2 SVGEGT. J lost 3 bases, V lost 6 bases, and 12 bases had no gene match. This CDR3 has 17 amino acids. The CDR3 sequence: CASSHTGGTGGIYEQYF. The CDR3 DNA reads as TGTGCCAGCAGCCACACGGGAGGGACAGGGGGCATCTACGAGCAGTACTTC.

This clonotype was seen more than once but under ten times. The rearrangement links TRBV12-3 or TRBV12-4 to TRBJ2-1; 10 bases agree with TRBD2. This CDR3 contains 15 residues. The trim removed 4 bases at V and 9 bases at J, leaving 9 bases unmatched. The CDR3 loop is CASSSSSGRAVEQFF. CDR3 DNA sequence: TGTGCCAGCAGTTCCTCTAGCGGGAGAGCTGTTGAGCAGTTCTTC.

This clonotype was recorded a few times. The chain recombines TRBV20-1 with TRBJ1-5; TRBD1 matches 7 bases. There are 14 residues in the CDR3. Germline CDR1 DFQATT, CDR2 SNEGSKA (reference sequence). Trimming cost V 1 base and J 4 bases; bases outside gene matches: 4. In DNA, the CDR3 is TGCAGTGCTAGAGGGCAGGGGGTTAATCAGCCCCAGCATTTT. Its translation: CSARGQGVNQPQHF.

J is TRBJ2-5 and V is TRBV12-3 or TRBV12-4; 10 bases fit TRBD2. Trimming took 2 bases from V and 2 from J; bases not matched to a gene: 2. The CDR3 has 15 residues. The CDR3 sequence: CASSLLAGAQETQYF. In nucleotides, the CDR3 is TGTGCCAGCAGTTTACTAGCGGGGGCTCAAGAGACCCAGTACTTC.

This clonotype was seen more than once but under ten times. The chain is built from TRBV12-3 or TRBV12-4 and TRBJ1-4, with a weak D call TRBD1 (6 bases). The V end was cut by 3 bases, the J end by 8 bases, with 10 bases between. CDR3 length: 13 amino acids. CDR3 sequence: CASSFKGGEKLFF. The CDR3 DNA follows: TGTGCCAGCAGTTTCAAGGGGGGAGAAAAACTGTTTTTT.

The chain couples TRBV20-1 to TRBJ2-1, with a weak D call TRBD2 (6 bases). CDR1 and CDR2 from the germline V gene are DFQATT and SNEGSKA (reference sequence). The length of the CDR3 is 14 residues. Between the trimmed V and J ends, which lost 3 bases and 10 bases, there was a span of 19 bases. CDR3 sequence reads: CSASLLAPSAEQFF. Here the CDR3 DNA reads TGCAGTGCTAGCCTGCTAGCGCCCTCCGCGGAGCAGTTCTTC.

The V call is TRBV14, the J call TRBJ1-1; TRBD1 matches at 9 bases. Germline values: CDR1 SGHDN, CDR2 FVKESK. With 5 bases clipped from V and 4 bases from J, the junction kept 5 bases outside the gene matches. CDR3 size: 14 residues. The CDR3, as DNA: TGTGCCAGCAGCTACCGACAGGGGGGCACTGAAGCTTTCTTT. As protein: CASSYRQGGTEAFF.

The rearrangement links TRBV10-3 to TRBJ2-7; TRBD2 agrees at 8 bases. The CDR3 is 15 amino acids. The germline CDR1 and CDR2 sequences are ENHRY and SYGVKD. V trimming: 3 bases; J trimming: 6 bases; junction bases outside the gene matches: 10. The CDR3 spells CAISDSGRSICEQYF. The CDR3 DNA reads as TGTGCCATCAGTGACAGCGGGAGATCAATCTGCGAGCAGTACTTC.

CDR3 nucleotide sequence: TGTGCCAGCAGTTGGGGACCTATAACCGTAAAAGAGACCCAGTACTTC. Protein product: CASSWGPITVKETQYF. The V gene is TRBV6-2 or TRBV6-3, the J gene TRBJ2-5; D is perhaps TRBD1 or TRBD2 (5 bases each). Trimming stripped 4 bases from V and 3 bases from J, with 18 bases between. Germline V lookup: CDR1 MNHEY, CDR2 SVGEGT. The CDR3 has 16 amino acids.

The rearrangement uses TRBV10-2 and TRBJ2-1, with a weak D call TRBD2 (7 bases). CDR1 and CDR2 (germline): WSHSY, SAAADI. The CDR3 has 17 residues. V lost 6 bases, J lost 3 bases, and 21 bases lay in between. This CDR3 reads CASRGGLGEGFYNEQFF. CDR3 nucleotides: TGCGCCAGCAGGGGGGGGCTAGGGGAAGGGTTCTACAATGAGCAGTTCTTC.

There are a few counts of this clonotype. The chain couples TRBV6-2 or TRBV6-3 to TRBJ2-7, with D hard to call. In germline, CDR1 is MNHEY, CDR2 SVGEGT. The ends were cut back, 6 bases at V and 6 bases at J, with 15 bases in the middle. The CDR3 is 13 amino acids. The CDR3 sequence is CASSPQTLLEQYF. The CDR3 DNA reads as TGTGCCAGCAGCCCCCAGACACTCCTCGAGCAGTACTTC.

This clonotype occurred many times. The chain carries TRBV5-1 and TRBJ2-1; TRBD2 aligns across 7 bases. V shed 0 bases, J shed 2 bases, and the junction held 5 bases outside the gene matches. CDR3 length: 16 amino acids. CDR1 is SGHRS, CDR2 YFSETQ, per germline. This CDR3 is CASSLEGGRTYNEQFF. In DNA, the CDR3 is TGCGCCAGCAGCTTGGAGGGAGGGAGGACCTACAATGAGCAGTTCTTC.

This clonotype was seen more than once but under ten times. V gene TRBV20-1 combines with J gene TRBJ1-5, with D uncertain. Per the germline V gene, CDR1 is DFQATT and CDR2 is SNEGSKA (reference sequence). V was pared by 2 bases and J by 4 bases, with 9 bases between. CDR3 length: 13 residues. CDR3 nucleotide sequence: TGCAGTGCTAGAAATACCTGGAATCAGCCCCAGCATTTT. It specifies CSARNTWNQPQHF.